This T cell receptor beta chain was identified in a study of PD-1 blockade in classical Hodgkin lymphoma. Time point noted: cycle 4 day 1 (C4D1), after 5 to 7 weeks of nivolumab. All patients relapsed after autologous stem cell transplantation, and brentuximab vedotin exposure varied. Negative selection with magnetic separation was used to purify CD4+ T cells from thawed PBMCs. Complete response, partial response or progressive disease were the best responses. Sequenced by immunoSEQ multiplex PCR; TCRdb stores in-frame clones only, minus some. The profile covers 30,000 to 40,000 clones, with about 90% appearing a single time and around 0.3% taken by the ten largest. Trimming stripped 2 bases from V and 2 bases from J, with 10 bases between. The CDR3 has 13 residues. Germline V gene lookup returns CDR1 GTSNPN and CDR2 SVGIG (reference sequence).

The sample was CD4+ T cells from blood, taken before the fourth cycle of nivolumab. V gene TRBV30 combines with J gene TRBJ2-7; D is unresolved. This TCR was sampled from a human donor with classical Hodgkin lymphoma. The CDR3 loop reads CAWSSQKTYEQYF. Here the CDR3 DNA reads TGTGCCTGGAGTTCACAGAAGACCTACGAGCAGTACTTC.